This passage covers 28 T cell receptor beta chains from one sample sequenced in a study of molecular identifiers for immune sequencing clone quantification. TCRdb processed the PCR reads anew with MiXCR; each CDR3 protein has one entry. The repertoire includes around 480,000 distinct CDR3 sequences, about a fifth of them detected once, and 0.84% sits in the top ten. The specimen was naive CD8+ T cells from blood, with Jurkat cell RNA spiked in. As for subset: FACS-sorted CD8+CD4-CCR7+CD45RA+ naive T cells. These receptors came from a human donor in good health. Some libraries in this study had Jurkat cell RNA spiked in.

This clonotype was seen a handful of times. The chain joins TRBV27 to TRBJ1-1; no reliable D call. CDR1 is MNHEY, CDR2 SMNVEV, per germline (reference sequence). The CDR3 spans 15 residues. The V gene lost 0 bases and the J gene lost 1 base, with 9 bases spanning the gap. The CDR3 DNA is TGTGCCAGCAGTTTATCGGCTAAGCGGAACACTGAAGCTTTCTTT. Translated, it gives CASSLSAKRNTEAFF.

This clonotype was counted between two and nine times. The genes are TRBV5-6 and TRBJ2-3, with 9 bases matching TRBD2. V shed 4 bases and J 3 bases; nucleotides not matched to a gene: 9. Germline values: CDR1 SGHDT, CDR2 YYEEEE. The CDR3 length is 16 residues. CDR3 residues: CASSRISGSKTDTQYF. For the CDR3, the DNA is TGTGCCAGCAGCCGCATTAGCGGGAGTAAAACAGATACGCAGTATTTT.

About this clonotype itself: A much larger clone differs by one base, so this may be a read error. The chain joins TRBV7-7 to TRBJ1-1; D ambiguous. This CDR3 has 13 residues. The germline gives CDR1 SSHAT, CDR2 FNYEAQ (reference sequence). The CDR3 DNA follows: TGTGCCAGCAGCACCGGTCCCGGCACTGAAGCTCTCTTT. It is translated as CASSTGPGTEALF.

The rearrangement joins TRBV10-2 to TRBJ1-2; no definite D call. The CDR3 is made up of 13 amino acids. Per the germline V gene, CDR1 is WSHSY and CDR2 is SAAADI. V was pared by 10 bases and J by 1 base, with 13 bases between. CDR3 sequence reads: CATPSPSNYGYTF. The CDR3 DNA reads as TGCGCCACCCCTTCGCCTAGTAACTATGGCTACACCTTC.

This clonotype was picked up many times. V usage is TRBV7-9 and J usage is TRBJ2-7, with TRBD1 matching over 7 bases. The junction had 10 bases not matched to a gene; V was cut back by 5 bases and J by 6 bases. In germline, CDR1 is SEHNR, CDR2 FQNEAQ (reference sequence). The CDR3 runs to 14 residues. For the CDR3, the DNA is TGTGCCAGCAGCCCCGGACAGGTACCGTTCGAGCAGTACTTC. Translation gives CASSPGQVPFEQYF.

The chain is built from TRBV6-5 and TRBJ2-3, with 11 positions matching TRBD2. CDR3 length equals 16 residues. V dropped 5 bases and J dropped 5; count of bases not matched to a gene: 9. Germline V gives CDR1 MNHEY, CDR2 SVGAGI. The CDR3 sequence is CASSQVAGGRGDTQYF. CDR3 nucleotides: TGTGCCAGCAGTCAAGTAGCGGGAGGGCGTGGAGATACGCAGTATTTT.

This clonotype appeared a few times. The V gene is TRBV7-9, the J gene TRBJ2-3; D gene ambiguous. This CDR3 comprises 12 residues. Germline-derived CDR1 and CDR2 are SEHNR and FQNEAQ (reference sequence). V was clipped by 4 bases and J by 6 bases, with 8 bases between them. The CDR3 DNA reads TGTGCCAGCAGCTATGTGGGGGATACGCAGTATTTT. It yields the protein CASSYVGDTQYF.

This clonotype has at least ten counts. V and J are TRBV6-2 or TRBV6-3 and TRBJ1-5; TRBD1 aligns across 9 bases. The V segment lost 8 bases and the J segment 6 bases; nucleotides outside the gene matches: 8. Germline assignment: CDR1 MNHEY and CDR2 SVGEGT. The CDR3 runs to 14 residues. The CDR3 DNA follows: TGTGCCAGCTTACAGGGGGCGAGGAGTCAGCCCCAGCATTTT. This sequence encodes CASLQGARSQPQHF.

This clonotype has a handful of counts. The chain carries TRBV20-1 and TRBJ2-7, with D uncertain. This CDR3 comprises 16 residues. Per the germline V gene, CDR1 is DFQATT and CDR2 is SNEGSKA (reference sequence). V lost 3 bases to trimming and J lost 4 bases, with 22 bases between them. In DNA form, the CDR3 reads TGCAGTGCTAGGCATCTCCAGCTGGGCCAGGCATACGAGCAGTACTTC. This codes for CSARHLQLGQAYEQYF.

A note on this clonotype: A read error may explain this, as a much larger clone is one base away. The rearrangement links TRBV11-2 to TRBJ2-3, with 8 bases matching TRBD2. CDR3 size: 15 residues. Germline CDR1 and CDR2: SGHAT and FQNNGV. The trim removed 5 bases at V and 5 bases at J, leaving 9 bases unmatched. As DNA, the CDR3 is TGTGCCAGCAGCATGTCGGGAGGGACCCTAGATACGCAGTATTTT. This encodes CASSMSGGTLDTQYF.

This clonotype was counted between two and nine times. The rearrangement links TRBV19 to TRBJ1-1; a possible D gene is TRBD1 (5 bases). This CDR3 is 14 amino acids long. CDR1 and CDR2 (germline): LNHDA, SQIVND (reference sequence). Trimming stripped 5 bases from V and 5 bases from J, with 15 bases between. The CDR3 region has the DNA TGTGCCAGTAGTCCCGATGGGGGTTGGACTGAAGCTTTCTTT. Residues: CASSPDGGWTEAFF.

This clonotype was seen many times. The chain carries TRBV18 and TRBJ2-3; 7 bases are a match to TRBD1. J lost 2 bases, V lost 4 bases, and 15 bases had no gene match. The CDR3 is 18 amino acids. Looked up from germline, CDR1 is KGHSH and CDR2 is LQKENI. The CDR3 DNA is TGTGCCAGCTCACAAACCCCGGGACAGTCGAAACTCACAGATACGCAGTATTTT. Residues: CASSQTPGQSKLTDTQYF.

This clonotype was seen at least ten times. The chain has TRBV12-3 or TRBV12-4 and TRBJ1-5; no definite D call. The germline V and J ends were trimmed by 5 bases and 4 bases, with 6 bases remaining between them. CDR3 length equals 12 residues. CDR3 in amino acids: CASSMLNQPQHF. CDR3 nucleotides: TGTGCCAGCAGTATGCTTAATCAGCCCCAGCATTTT.

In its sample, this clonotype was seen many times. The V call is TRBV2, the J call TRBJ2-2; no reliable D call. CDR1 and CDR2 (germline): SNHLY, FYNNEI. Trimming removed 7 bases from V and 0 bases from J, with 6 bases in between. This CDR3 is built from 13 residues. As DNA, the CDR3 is TGTGCCAGCACCAAATCGAACACCGGGGAGCTGTTTTTT. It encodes CASTKSNTGELFF.

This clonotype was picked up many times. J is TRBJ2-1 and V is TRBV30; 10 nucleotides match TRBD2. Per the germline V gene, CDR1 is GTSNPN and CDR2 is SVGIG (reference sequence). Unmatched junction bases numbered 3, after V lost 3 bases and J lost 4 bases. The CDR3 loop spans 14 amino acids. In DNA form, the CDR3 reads TGTGCCTGGAGATGGACTAGCGGTTACAATGAGCAGTTCTTC. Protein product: CAWRWTSGYNEQFF.

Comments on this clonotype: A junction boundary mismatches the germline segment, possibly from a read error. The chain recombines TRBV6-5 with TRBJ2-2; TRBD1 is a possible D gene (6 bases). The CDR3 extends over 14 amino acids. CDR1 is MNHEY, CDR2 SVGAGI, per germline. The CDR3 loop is CASGYSQGTGELFF. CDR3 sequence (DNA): TGTGCCAGCGGTTACTCACAGGGAACCGGGGAGCTGTTTTTT.

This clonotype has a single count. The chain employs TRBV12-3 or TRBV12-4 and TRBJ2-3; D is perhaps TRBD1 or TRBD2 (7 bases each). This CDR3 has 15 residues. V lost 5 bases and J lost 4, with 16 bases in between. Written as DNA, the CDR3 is TGTGCCAGCAGTGGGGCAGGGGGGAGGGCAGATACGCAGTATTTT. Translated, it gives CASSGAGGRADTQYF.

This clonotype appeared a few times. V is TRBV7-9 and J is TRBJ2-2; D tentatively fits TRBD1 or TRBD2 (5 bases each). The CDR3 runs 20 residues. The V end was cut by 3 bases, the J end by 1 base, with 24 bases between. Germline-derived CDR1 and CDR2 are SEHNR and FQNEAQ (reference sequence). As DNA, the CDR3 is TGTGCCAGCAGCTTTCCCGGGACCTATCCTGGGGGTGGGAACACCGGGGAGCTGTTTTTT. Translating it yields CASSFPGTYPGGGNTGELFF.

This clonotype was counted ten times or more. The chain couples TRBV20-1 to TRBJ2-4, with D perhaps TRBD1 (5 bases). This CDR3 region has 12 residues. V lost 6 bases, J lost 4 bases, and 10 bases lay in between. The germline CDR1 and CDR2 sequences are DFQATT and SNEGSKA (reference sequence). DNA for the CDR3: TGCAGTGCCAAGGGGCAAAAAAACATTCAGTACTTC. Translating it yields CSAKGQKNIQYF.

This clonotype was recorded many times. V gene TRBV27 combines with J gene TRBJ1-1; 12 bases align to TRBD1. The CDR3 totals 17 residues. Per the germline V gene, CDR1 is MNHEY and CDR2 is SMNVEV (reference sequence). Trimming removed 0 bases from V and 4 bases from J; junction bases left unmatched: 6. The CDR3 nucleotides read TGTGCCAGCAGTTTATCGGGGACAGGGGGCAGGGGCACTGAAGCTTTCTTT. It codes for CASSLSGTGGRGTEAFF.

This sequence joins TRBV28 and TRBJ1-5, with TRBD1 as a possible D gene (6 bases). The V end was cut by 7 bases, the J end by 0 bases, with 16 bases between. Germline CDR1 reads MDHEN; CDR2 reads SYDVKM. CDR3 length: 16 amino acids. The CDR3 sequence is CASKIRDTNSNQPQHF. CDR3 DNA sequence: TGTGCCAGCAAAATCCGGGACACTAATAGCAATCAGCCCCAGCATTTT.

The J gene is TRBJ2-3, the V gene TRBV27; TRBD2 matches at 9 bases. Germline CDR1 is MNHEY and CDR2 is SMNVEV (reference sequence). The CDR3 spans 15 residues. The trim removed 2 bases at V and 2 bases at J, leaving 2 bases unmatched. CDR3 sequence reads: CASSLIAGDTDTQYF. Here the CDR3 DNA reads TGTGCCAGCAGTTTAATAGCGGGGGACACAGATACGCAGTATTTT.

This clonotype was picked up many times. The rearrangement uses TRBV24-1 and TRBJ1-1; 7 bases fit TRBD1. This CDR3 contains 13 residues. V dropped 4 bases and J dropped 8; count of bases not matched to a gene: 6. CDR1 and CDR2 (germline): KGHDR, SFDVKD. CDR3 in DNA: TGTGCCACCAGTGACTCGACAGGGCCCGAAGCTTTCTTT. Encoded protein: CATSDSTGPEAFF.

CDR3 in DNA: TGTGCCAGCAGCCCCGGGACAGGGGGCTCGGAGACCCAGTACTTC. It specifies CASSPGTGGSETQYF. The J gene is TRBJ2-5, the V gene TRBV5-5, with 12 bases fitting TRBD1. V was pared by 4 bases and J by 5 bases, with 6 bases of the junction left unmatched. There are 15 residues in the CDR3. Germline V lookup: CDR1 SGHKS, CDR2 YYEKEE (reference sequence).

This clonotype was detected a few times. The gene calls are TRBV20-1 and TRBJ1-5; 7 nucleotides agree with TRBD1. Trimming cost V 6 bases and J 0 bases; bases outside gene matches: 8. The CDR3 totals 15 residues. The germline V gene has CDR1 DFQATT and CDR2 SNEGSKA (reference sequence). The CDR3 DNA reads TGCAGTGCCTTGACAGGGATACATAGCAATCAGCCCCAGCATTTT. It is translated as CSALTGIHSNQPQHF.

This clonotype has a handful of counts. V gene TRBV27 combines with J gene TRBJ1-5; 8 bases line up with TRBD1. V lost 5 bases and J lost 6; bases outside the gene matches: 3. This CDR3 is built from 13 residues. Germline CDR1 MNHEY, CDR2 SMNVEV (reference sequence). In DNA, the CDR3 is TGTGCCAGCAGTATTCAGGGGGCTCAGCCCCAGCATTTT. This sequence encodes CASSIQGAQPQHF.

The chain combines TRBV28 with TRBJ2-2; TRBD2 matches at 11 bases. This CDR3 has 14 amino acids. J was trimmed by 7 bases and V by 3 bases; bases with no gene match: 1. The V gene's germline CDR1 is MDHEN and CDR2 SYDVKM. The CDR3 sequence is CASSLGLAVGELFF. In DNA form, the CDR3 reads TGTGCCAGCAGTTTGGGACTAGCGGTCGGGGAGCTGTTTTTT.

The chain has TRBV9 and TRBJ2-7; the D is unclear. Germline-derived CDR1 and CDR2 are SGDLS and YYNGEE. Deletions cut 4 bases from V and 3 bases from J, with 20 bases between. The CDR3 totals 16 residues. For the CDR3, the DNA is TGTGCCAGCAGCCCAGGCACGTTAGTGGCAGACTACGAGCAGTACTTC. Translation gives CASSPGTLVADYEQYF.